The 10 T cell receptor beta chains below were found in one sample sequenced in a study of T cells after yellow fever vaccination. MiXCR, applied by TCRdb to the 5' RACE reads, yields one record per CDR3 protein. Of under 90,000 distinct CDR3 sequences listed, approximately 7% are singletons. The sample here was CD8+ T cells sorted from PBMCs, taken about 41 days after the first yellow fever vaccination. Every receptor here comes from a man younger than 35 who received the YFV17D yellow fever vaccine.

This clonotype was recorded many times. V gene TRBV7-9 combines with J gene TRBJ1-1; D not certain. Between the trimmed V and J ends, which lost 5 bases and 3 bases, there was a span of 16 bases. The CDR3 sequence is 15 residues long. Germline CDR1 and CDR2: SEHNR and FQNEAQ (reference sequence). This CDR3 is CASSPAKAWDTEAFF. DNA of the CDR3: TGTGCCAGCAGCCCGGCCAAGGCTTGGGACACTGAAGCTTTCTTT.

This sequence joins TRBV7-9 and TRBJ2-3; tentative D call: TRBD1 (5 bases). CDR3 length equals 17 residues. The germline gives CDR1 SEHNR, CDR2 FQNEAQ (reference sequence). Trimming took off 5 bases at V and 2 bases at J, with 20 bases between the two ends. The CDR3 spells CASSKGAYGRLTDTQYF. The CDR3 nucleotides read TGTGCCAGCAGCAAAGGGGCCTACGGCAGGCTCACAGATACGCAGTATTTT.

This clonotype was seen ten or more times. The J gene is TRBJ2-1, the V gene TRBV5-1, with D maybe TRBD1 (5 bases). The CDR3 totals 15 residues. Germline V lookup: CDR1 SGHRS, CDR2 YFSETQ. Trimming removed 2 bases from V and 0 bases from J, with 9 bases in between. The CDR3 region has the DNA TGCGCCAGCAGCTTAGGGGCGAGCTCCTACAATGAGCAGTTCTTC. This gives the protein CASSLGASSYNEQFF. The variable domain in full, with the rest retrieved from reference TRBV5-1 and TRBJ2-1, is KAGVTQTPRYLIKTRGQQVTLSCSPISGHRSVSWYQQTPGQGLQFLFEYFSETQRNKGNFPGRFSGRQFSNSRSEMNVSTLELGDSALYLCASSLGASSYNEQFFGPGTRLTVL.

Many counts were recorded for this clonotype. The chain links TRBV27 to TRBJ2-7; the match to TRBD2 covers 7 bases. V gave up 10 bases and J gave up 6 bases; unmatched junction bases: 12. Looked up from germline, CDR1 is MNHEY and CDR2 is SMNVEV (reference sequence). The CDR3 spans 13 residues. CDR3 nucleotide sequence: TGTGCCACCCGGGCGGGGGTTGCGGCCGAGCAGTACTTC. Amino acid sequence: CATRAGVAAEQYF.

This clonotype was counted only a few times. The chain combines TRBV4-1 with TRBJ1-5; tentative D call: TRBD1 (5 bases). V was pared by 11 bases and J by 6 bases, with 20 bases between. The CDR3 contains 14 residues. Germline V CDR1 and CDR2: MGHRA, YSYEKL. The chain's CDR3 is CALPFGREGQPQHF. In DNA, the CDR3 is TGCGCCCTGCCTTTTGGCAGGGAGGGTCAGCCCCAGCATTTT.

J is TRBJ2-1 and V is TRBV6-2 or TRBV6-3, with D tentatively TRBD1 or TRBD2 (5 bases each). This CDR3 is 16 amino acids long. The V and J ends lost 1 base and 5 bases respectively, with 15 bases between them. Germline V gives CDR1 MNHEY, CDR2 SVGEGT. CDR3 DNA sequence: TGTGCCAGCAGTTACTGGGGGACCCCCCCCAACAATGAGCAGTTCTTC. It translates to CASSYWGTPPNNEQFF.

At least ten counts were recorded for this clonotype. The chain uses TRBV9 and TRBJ2-3; no clear D. Germline loops: CDR1 SGDLS, CDR2 YYNGEE. This CDR3 has 15 residues. V lost 0 bases to trimming and J lost 2 bases, with 10 bases between them. The CDR3 region has the DNA TGTGCCAGCAGCGTAGGTCGGCGAGACACAGATACGCAGTATTTT. Its translation is CASSVGRRDTDTQYF.

This clonotype appeared a few times. V usage is TRBV7-9 and J usage is TRBJ1-1, with D possibly matching TRBD1 (5 bases). The CDR3 extends over 14 amino acids. Trimming took off 2 bases at V and 4 bases at J, with 11 bases between the two ends. CDR1 is SEHNR, CDR2 FQNEAQ, per germline (reference sequence). The CDR3 DNA reads as TGTGCCAGCAGCTTACGGGGCAGAGGCACTGAAGCTTTCTTT. Residues: CASSLRGRGTEAFF.

This clonotype has at least ten counts. The genes are TRBV4-2 and TRBJ2-1; 15 nucleotides agree with TRBD2. V lost 4 bases and J lost 0; bases outside the gene matches: 4. Germline values: CDR1 LGHNA, CDR2 YNFKEQ. There are 18 residues in the CDR3. CDR3 residues: CASSLGTSGGSSYNEQFF. The CDR3 DNA reads TGTGCCAGCAGCCTTGGGACTAGCGGGGGGAGCTCCTACAATGAGCAGTTCTTC.

Details on this clonotype: A much larger clone differs from this one at a single base, so this may be a read error. V is TRBV4-3 and J is TRBJ2-7; D might be TRBD1 or TRBD2, each matching 5 bases. The CDR3 is 14 residues long. Germline lookup yields CDR1 LGHNA and CDR2 YSLEER. CDR3 amino acids: CASRQEGTSYEQYF. The CDR3 coding sequence is TGCGCCAGCAGGCAAGAGGGGACCTCCTACGAGCAGTACTTC.